The source of this TCR beta chain is a study of T-cell memory formation after mild COVID-19. The study, taken as a whole, reports: The second-wave clones peaking on day 37 were not confirmed as SARS-CoV-2-specific.

The V and J ends lost 6 bases and 2 bases respectively, with 9 bases between them. The CDR3 runs to 13 residues. Germline lookup yields CDR1 SEHNR and CDR2 FQNEAQ (reference sequence). TCRdb redid the calling of the 5' RACE reads with MiXCR, one entry per CDR3 protein. The sample carries about 410,000 distinct CDR3 sequences, about a quarter recorded once. On this clonotype: Its antigen is undetermined.

This receptor was obtained from an adult woman who had mild COVID-19 (a few samples of this study predate the infection). Cell type and time point are not known. The sample taken for sequencing was PBMCs or a T cell subset sorted from them (not recorded which). V gene TRBV7-9 combines with J gene TRBJ2-3; D is unclear. The CDR3 protein is CASRPDTTDTQYF. The CDR3 bases are TGTGCCAGCAGACCTGATACCACAGATACGCAGTATTTT. Drawing the rest from reference TRBV7-9 and TRBJ2-3, the complete variable domain is DTGVSQNPRHKITKRGQNVTFRCDPISEHNRLYWYRQTLGQGPEFLTYFQNEAQLEKSRLLSDRFSAERPKGSFSTLEIQRTEQGDSAMYLCASRPDTTDTQYFGPGTRLTVL.